The present T cell receptor beta chain was sequenced within a study of Ad26.COV2.S vaccination and SARS-CoV-2 variants. With regard to this clone: Its antigen is unidentified.

The table came from immunoSEQ multiplex PCR; TCRdb's copy has only in-frame clones and leaves some out. The table has a few hundred thousand clones, around four fifths seen once. Treatment: around 19 received Ad26.COV2.S at low or high dose, single or two shots; five or six received placebo; per-sample allocation not given. Material that was analyzed had been drawn on day 63 after the first vaccine or placebo injection. Study-wide results and limits: Substantial post-vaccination breadth of spike-specific CD8+ and CD4+ T cell responses was reported.

The sample was peripheral blood, taken in a trial of Ad26.COV2.S vaccine versus placebo. The receptor's source is a person between 18 and 65 years old who received the Ad26.COV2.S COVID-19 vaccine or a placebo.

DNA of the CDR3: TGTGCCAGTACCCCTCCGGGCTACACAGATACGCAGTATTTT. Amino acids: CASTPPGYTDTQYF. This sequence joins TRBV19 and TRBJ2-3; D call uncertain. CDR1 and CDR2 (germline): LNHDA, SQIVND (reference sequence). CDR3 length equals 14 residues. Trimming left V 7 bases short and J 2 bases short, with 13 bases between.